This T cell receptor beta chain was captured by sequencing in a study of T cells in localized non-small cell lung cancer. To note about this clone: Its target is not known.

General study findings and limits: Maximal T cell clonality occurred in uninvolved adjacent lung, with tumor ranking below it. Heterogeneity remains possible because sequencing was limited to only one tumor region. Across samples, adjacent lung featured a median around 55 of the top 100 tumor clones. Blood T cell density predicted longer survival; adjacent-lung clonality, shorter.

V was cut by 5 bases and J by 7 bases, with 13 bases left in between. The V gene's germline CDR1 is SGDLS and CDR2 YYNGEE. CDR3 length: 14 residues. The table came from immunoSEQ multiplex PCR; TCRdb's copy has only in-frame clones and leaves some out. The data show approximately 14,000 clones, roughly 89% seen once. V gene TRBV9 combines with J gene TRBJ1-6; D possibly corresponds to TRBD1 (5 bases). The sample here was peripheral blood mononuclear cells, taken before any cancer treatment. The clonotype originates from a man between 35 and 75 years old with stage III lung adenocarcinoma. The CDR3 DNA sequence: TGTGCCAGCAGGGCAGGGACGGAAAATTCACCCCTCCACTTT. Protein sequence: CASRAGTENSPLHF.